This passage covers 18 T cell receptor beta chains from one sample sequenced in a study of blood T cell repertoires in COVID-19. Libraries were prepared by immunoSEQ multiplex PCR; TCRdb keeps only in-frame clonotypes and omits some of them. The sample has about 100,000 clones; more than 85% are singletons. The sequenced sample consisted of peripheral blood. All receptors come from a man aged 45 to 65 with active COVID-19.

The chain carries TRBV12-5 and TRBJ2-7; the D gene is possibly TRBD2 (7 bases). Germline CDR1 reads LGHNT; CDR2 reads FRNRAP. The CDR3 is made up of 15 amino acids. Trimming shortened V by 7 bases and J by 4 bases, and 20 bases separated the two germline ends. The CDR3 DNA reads TGTGCTAGTGCCGACCCGGGGGGCGCACGTTACGAGCAGTACTTC. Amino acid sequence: CASADPGGARYEQYF.

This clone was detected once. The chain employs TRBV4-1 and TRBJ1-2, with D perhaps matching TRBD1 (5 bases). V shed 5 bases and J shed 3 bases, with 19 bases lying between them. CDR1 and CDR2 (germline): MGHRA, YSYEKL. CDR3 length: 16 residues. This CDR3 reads CASSSKSGRNYYGYTF. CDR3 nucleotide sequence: TGCGCCAGCAGCTCCAAGTCAGGGAGGAATTACTATGGCTACACCTTC.

In nucleotides, the CDR3 is TGCGCCAGCAGCGCGGGGGGCGCGTACAATGAGCAGTTCTTC. Translation gives CASSAGGAYNEQFF. The chain uses TRBV5-1 and TRBJ2-1; TRBD2 matches at 8 bases. The V gene's germline CDR1 is SGHRS and CDR2 YFSETQ. With 4 bases clipped from V and 4 bases from J, the junction kept 4 bases outside the gene matches. The CDR3 length is 14 residues.

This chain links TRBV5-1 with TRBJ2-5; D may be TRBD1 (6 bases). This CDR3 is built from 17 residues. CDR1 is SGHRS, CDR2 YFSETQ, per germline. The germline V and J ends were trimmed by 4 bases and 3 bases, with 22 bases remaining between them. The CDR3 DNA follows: TGCGCCAGCAGCGAACCGAGGGGGATCGGGAATAAAGAGACCCAGTACTTC. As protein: CASSEPRGIGNKETQYF. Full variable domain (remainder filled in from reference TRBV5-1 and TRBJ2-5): KAGVTQTPRYLIKTRGQQVTLSCSPISGHRSVSWYQQTPGQGLQFLFEYFSETQRNKGNFPGRFSGRQFSNSRSEMNVSTLELGDSALYLCASSEPRGIGNKETQYFGPGTRLLVL.

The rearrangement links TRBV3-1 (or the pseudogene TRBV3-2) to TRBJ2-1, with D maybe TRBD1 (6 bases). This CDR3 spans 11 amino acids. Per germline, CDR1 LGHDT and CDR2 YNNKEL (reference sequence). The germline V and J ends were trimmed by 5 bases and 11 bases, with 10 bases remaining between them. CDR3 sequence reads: CASSEQGKQFF. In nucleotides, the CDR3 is TGTGCCAGCAGCGAACAGGGAAAGCAGTTCTTC.

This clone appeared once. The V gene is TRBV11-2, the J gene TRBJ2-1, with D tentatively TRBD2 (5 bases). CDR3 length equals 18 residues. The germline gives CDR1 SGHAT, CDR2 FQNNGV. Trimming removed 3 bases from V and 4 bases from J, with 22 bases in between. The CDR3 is CASSFLRPGLVRYNEQFF. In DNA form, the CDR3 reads TGTGCCAGCAGCTTCCTCCGGCCTGGACTTGTTAGGTACAATGAGCAGTTCTTC.

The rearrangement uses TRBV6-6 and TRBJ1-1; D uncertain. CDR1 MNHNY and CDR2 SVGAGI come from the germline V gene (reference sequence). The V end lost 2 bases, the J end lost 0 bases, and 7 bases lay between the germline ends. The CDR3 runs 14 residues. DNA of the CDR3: TGTGCCAGCAGTTACGAGCGGATGAACACTGAAGCTTTCTTT. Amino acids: CASSYERMNTEAFF.

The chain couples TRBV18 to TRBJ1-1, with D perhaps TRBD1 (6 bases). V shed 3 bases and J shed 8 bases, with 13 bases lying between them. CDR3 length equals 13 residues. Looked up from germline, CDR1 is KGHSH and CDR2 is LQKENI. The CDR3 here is CASSPGAATEAFF. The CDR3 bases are TGTGCCAGCTCACCGGGGGCTGCAACCGAAGCTTTCTTT.

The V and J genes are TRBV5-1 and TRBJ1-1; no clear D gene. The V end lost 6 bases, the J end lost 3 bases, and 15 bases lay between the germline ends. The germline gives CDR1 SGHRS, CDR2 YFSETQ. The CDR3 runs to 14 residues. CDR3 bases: TGCGCCAGCACCCTTGGGCAGCGGCACACTGAAGCTTTCTTT. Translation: CASTLGQRHTEAFF.

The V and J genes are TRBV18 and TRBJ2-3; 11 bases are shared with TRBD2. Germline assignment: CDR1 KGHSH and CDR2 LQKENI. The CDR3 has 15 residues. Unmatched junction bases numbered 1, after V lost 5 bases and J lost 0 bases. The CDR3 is CASSGTSGSTDTQYF. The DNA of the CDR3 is TGTGCCAGCTCAGGGACTAGCGGAAGCACAGATACGCAGTATTTT.

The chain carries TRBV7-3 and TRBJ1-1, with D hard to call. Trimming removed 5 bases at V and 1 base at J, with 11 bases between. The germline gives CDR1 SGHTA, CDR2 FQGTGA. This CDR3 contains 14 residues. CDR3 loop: CASSKSGSNTEAFF. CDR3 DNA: TGTGCCAGCAGCAAGTCAGGATCGAACACTGAAGCTTTCTTT.

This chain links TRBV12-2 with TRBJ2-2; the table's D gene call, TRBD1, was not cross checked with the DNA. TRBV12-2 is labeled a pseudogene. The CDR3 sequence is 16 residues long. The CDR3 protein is CASRLAQQMNTGELFF. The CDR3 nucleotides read TGTGCAAGTCGCTTAGCGCAACAGATGAACACCGGGGAGCTGTTTTTT.

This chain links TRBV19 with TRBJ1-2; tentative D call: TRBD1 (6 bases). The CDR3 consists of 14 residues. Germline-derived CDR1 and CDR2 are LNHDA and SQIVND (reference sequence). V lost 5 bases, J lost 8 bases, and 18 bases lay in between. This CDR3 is CASSPGDTLGGYTF. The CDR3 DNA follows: TGTGCCAGTAGTCCCGGGGACACTTTGGGAGGCTACACCTTC. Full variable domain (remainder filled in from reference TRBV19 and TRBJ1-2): DGGITQSPKYLFRKEGQNVTLSCEQNLNHDAMYWYRQDPGQGLRLIYYSQIVNDFQKGDIAEGYSVSREKKESFPLTVTSAQKNPTAFYLCASSPGDTLGGYTFGSGTRLTVV.

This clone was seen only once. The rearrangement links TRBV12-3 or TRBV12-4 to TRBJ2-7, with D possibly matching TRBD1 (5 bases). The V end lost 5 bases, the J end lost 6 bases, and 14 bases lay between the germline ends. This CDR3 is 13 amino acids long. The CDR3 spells CASSQLQGSEQYV. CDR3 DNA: TGTGCCAGCAGTCAGCTCCAGGGATCCGAGCAGTACGTC.

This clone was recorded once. CDR3 residues: CASSPDLGYGYTF. CDR3 bases: TGTGCCAGCAGCCCGGACTTAGGCTATGGCTACACCTTC. This rearrangement joins TRBV5-6 to TRBJ1-2, with no clear D. Germline V lookup: CDR1 SGHDT, CDR2 YYEEEE. The germline V and J ends were trimmed by 4 bases and 4 bases, with 11 bases remaining between them. The CDR3 contains 13 residues.

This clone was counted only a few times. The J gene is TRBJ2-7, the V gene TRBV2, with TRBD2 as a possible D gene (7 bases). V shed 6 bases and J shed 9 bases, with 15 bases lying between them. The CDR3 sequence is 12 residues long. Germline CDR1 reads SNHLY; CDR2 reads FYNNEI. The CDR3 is CASRTGRGGQYF. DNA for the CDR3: TGTGCCAGCAGGACGGGTAGGGGGGGGCAGTACTTC.

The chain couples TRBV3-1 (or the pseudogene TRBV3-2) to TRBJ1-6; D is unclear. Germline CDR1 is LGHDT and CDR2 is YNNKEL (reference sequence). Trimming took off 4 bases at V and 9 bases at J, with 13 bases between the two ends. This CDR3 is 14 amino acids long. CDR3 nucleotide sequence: TGTGCCAGCAGCCCTAATCCGGGAAGTTCACCCCTCCACTTT. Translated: CASSPNPGSSPLHF.

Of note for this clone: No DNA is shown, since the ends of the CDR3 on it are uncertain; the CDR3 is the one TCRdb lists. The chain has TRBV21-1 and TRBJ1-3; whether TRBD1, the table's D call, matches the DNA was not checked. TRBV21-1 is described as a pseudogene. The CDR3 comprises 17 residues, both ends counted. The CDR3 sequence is CARPLGQGVATGNTIYF.